The 28 T cell receptor beta chains presented below share a single source sample, sequenced in a study of OX40 agonist ivuxolimab in advanced cancers. Repertoires were generated with immunoSEQ multiplex PCR, while TCRdb's copy carries only in-frame clones and drops some. There are about 130,000 clones in the sample; approximately 94% occur only once, and roughly 1% lies in the top ten. Specimen: CD4+ or CD8+ T cells sorted from blood, collected in a trial of the OX40 agonist ivuxolimab. These receptors all come from an adult with an advanced solid tumor such as melanoma, head and neck, liver or kidney cancer.

V gene TRBV6-6 combines with J gene TRBJ1-3; the D gene is possibly TRBD1 (6 bases). Trimming shortened V by 2 bases and J by 7 bases, and 12 bases separated the two germline ends. Per the germline V gene, CDR1 is MNHNY and CDR2 is SVGAGI (reference sequence). This CDR3 spans 14 amino acids. The CDR3 reads CASSYQEGENTIYF. The CDR3 nucleotides are TGTGCCAGCAGTTACCAAGAGGGGGAGAACACCATATATTTT.

CDR3: CASSEGHSPTAYGYTF. The CDR3 nucleotides are TGTGCCAGCAGTGAAGGACATTCTCCGACCGCCTATGGCTACACCTTC. The chain joins TRBV25-1 to TRBJ1-2; tentative D call: TRBD1 (5 bases). This CDR3 is built from 16 residues. Germline V gives CDR1 MGHDK, CDR2 SYGVNS. Trimming took off 2 bases at V and 4 bases at J, with 17 bases between the two ends.

This chain links TRBV7-6 with TRBJ1-1; no clear D gene. This CDR3 has 11 residues. The V gene's germline CDR1 is SGHVS and CDR2 FNYEAQ. The V gene lost 0 bases and the J gene lost 8 bases, with 4 bases spanning the gap. Written as DNA, the CDR3 is TGTGCCAGCAGCTTAGCACGGGAAGCTTTCTTT. This codes for CASSLAREAFF.

The chain uses TRBV5-5 and TRBJ1-2; D call uncertain. Trimming left V 0 bases short and J 1 base short, with 10 bases between. Germline-derived CDR1 and CDR2 are SGHKS and YYEKEE (reference sequence). The CDR3 has 15 amino acids. The DNA of the CDR3 is TGTGCCAGCAGCTTGGTACAGTCCCATAACTATGGCTACACCTTC. Its translation is CASSLVQSHNYGYTF.

The chain recombines TRBV19 with TRBJ2-3, with D possibly being TRBD1 or TRBD2 (6 bases each). The CDR3 is 16 amino acids. Germline V gives CDR1 LNHDA, CDR2 SQIVND (reference sequence). V was cut by 3 bases and J by 3 bases, with 16 bases left in between. CDR3 in amino acids: CASSIAGGWGTDTQYF. CDR3 coding DNA: TGTGCCAGTAGTATTGCCGGGGGCTGGGGTACAGATACGCAGTATTTT. The whole variable domain, remainder taken from reference TRBV19 and TRBJ2-3, is DGGITQSPKYLFRKEGQNVTLSCEQNLNHDAMYWYRQDPGQGLRLIYYSQIVNDFQKGDIAEGYSVSREKKESFPLTVTSAQKNPTAFYLCASSIAGGWGTDTQYFGPGTRLTVL.

The chain links TRBV19 to TRBJ1-2; 8 bases line up with TRBD1. This CDR3 spans 14 amino acids. The ends lost 5 bases at V and 8 bases at J; junction bases unmatched: 10. Germline CDR1 reads LNHDA; CDR2 reads SQIVND (reference sequence). The CDR3 DNA sequence: TGTGCCAGTAGTCAAACAGGGGGGACATGGGGCTACACCTTC. Translation gives CASSQTGGTWGYTF.

V gene TRBV5-5 combines with J gene TRBJ2-5; the match to TRBD2 covers 14 bases. V gave up 1 base and J gave up 5 bases; unmatched junction bases: 4. CDR1 and CDR2 from the germline V gene are SGHKS and YYEKEE (reference sequence). The CDR3 extends over 16 amino acids. The CDR3 protein is CASSLRLAGGWETQYF. The CDR3 coding sequence is TGTGCCAGCAGCTTGAGACTAGCGGGAGGGTGGGAGACCCAGTACTTC.

The rearrangement joins TRBV2 to TRBJ1-2, with D uncertain. The CDR3 extends over 13 amino acids. The ends were cut back, 7 bases at V and 2 bases at J, with 11 bases in the middle. Germline CDR1 SNHLY, CDR2 FYNNEI. The CDR3 coding sequence is TGTGCCAGCAAACGCGCTGAAAACTATGGCTACACCTTC. Its translation is CASKRAENYGYTF.

This chain connects TRBV28 to TRBJ1-2; no clear D. There are 13 residues in the CDR3. Between the trimmed V and J ends, which lost 8 bases and 4 bases, there was a span of 14 bases. CDR1 is MDHEN and CDR2 is SYDVKM in the germline V gene. The CDR3: CASRPPGSYGYTF. The CDR3 DNA reads as TGTGCCAGCCGTCCTCCGGGATCCTATGGCTACACCTTC.

This chain links TRBV7-8 with TRBJ2-2; TRBD2 might be the D (6 bases). V dropped 5 bases and J dropped 4 bases, with 11 bases sitting between them. Germline V gene lookup returns CDR1 SGHVS and CDR2 FQNEAQ. The CDR3 covers 14 residues. The CDR3 region is CASSHPGGTGELFF. The CDR3, as DNA: TGTGCCAGCAGCCACCCCGGGGGCACCGGGGAGCTGTTTTTT.

The chain combines TRBV9 with TRBJ1-2; tentative D call: TRBD1 (5 bases). Germline CDR1 and CDR2: SGDLS and YYNGEE. The V end was cut by 0 bases, the J end by 6 bases, with 15 bases between. The CDR3 covers 15 residues. The CDR3 is CASSVEPSGGNGYTF. The CDR3 DNA is TGTGCCAGCAGCGTAGAGCCCTCGGGGGGGAATGGCTACACCTTC. Complete variable domain (other parts from reference TRBV9 and TRBJ1-2): DSGVTQTPKHLITATGQRVTLRCSPRSGDLSVYWYQQSLDQGLQFLIQYYNGEERAKGNILERFSAQQFPDLHSELNLSSLELGDSALYFCASSVEPSGGNGYTFGSGTRLTVV.

DNA for the CDR3: TGTGCCAGCAGTTTAAGGACCGGGAGGAACACTGAAGCTTTCTTT. Protein sequence: CASSLRTGRNTEAFF. V is TRBV28 and J is TRBJ1-1; the D is unclear. CDR1 MDHEN and CDR2 SYDVKM come from the germline V gene. This CDR3 spans 15 amino acids. Trimming pared 2 bases from V and 1 base from J, leaving 11 bases between.

This clone was picked up one time. The chain employs TRBV7-2 and TRBJ2-3; tentatively, D is TRBD2 (5 bases). The germline V and J ends were trimmed by 5 bases and 0 bases, with 18 bases remaining between them. CDR3 length equals 17 residues. Germline loops: CDR1 SGHTA, CDR2 FQGNSA. This chain's CDR3 is CASSPGERYPSTDTQYF. In DNA, the CDR3 is TGTGCCAGCAGCCCCGGGGAGCGGTACCCTAGCACAGATACGCAGTATTTT. The entire variable domain, with the rest obtained from reference TRBV7-2 and TRBJ2-3, is as follows: GAGVSQSPSNKVTEKGKDVELRCDPISGHTALYWYRQSLGQGLEFLIYFQGNSAPDKSGLPSDRFSAERTGGSVSTLTIQRTQQEDSAVYLCASSPGERYPSTDTQYFGPGTRLTVL.

The chain is built from TRBV7-8 and TRBJ1-4, with 8 bases fitting TRBD1. This CDR3 is built from 18 residues. J lost 12 bases, V lost 5 bases, and 23 bases had no gene match. Germline-derived CDR1 and CDR2 are SGHVS and FQNEAQ. CDR3 nucleotide sequence: TGTGCCAGCAGCCCGATGATTGCCACAGGGGGTACCACCCAGGAACTGTTTTTT. The encoded protein is CASSPMIATGGTTQELFF.

The J gene is TRBJ1-2, the V gene TRBV6-4; the D is unclear. The CDR3 is made up of 13 amino acids. Germline-derived CDR1 and CDR2 are MRHNA and SNTAGT. V shed 2 bases and J shed 8 bases, with 12 bases lying between them. CDR3: CASSDGPPGGYTF. The DNA of the CDR3 is TGTGCCAGCAGTGACGGCCCACCCGGGGGCTACACCTTC.

The chain employs TRBV27 and TRBJ2-7, with 9 bases that match TRBD1. The trim removed 6 bases at V and 2 bases at J, leaving 11 bases unmatched. The CDR3 covers 16 residues. Germline V lookup: CDR1 MNHEY, CDR2 SMNVEV (reference sequence). The CDR3 DNA is TGTGCCAGCAGACTAAAGGGACAGGGTCCCCCCTACGAGCAGTACTTC. This sequence encodes CASRLKGQGPPYEQYF.

The rearrangement uses TRBV4-3 and TRBJ1-4; no firm D call. Trimming pared 3 bases from V and 3 bases from J, leaving 11 bases between. Looked up from germline, CDR1 is LGHNA and CDR2 is YSLEER. This CDR3 has 15 residues. In nucleotides, the CDR3 is TGCGCCAGCAGCCACTGGACGGCAGCTAATGAAAAACTGTTTTTT. It is translated as CASSHWTAANEKLFF.

The rearrangement links TRBV7-3 to TRBJ2-1; TRBD2 matches at 11 bases. The V gene's germline CDR1 is SGHTA and CDR2 FQGTGA. The CDR3 covers 15 residues. V was pared by 4 bases and J by 8 bases, with 7 bases of the junction left unmatched. CDR3 sequence: CASSSVAGGRDEQFF. For the CDR3, the DNA is TGTGCCAGCAGCTCGGTAGCGGGAGGGAGGGATGAGCAGTTCTTC.

V and J are TRBV6-5 and TRBJ2-1, with TRBD2 matching over 9 bases. This CDR3 region has 15 residues. Germline trimming cut 6 bases from V and 8 bases from J; bases unmatched to any gene: 11. Germline assignment: CDR1 MNHEY and CDR2 SVGAGI. The CDR3 spells CASRGEGTSLDEQFF. The DNA for the CDR3 is TGTGCCAGCAGGGGGGAGGGGACTAGCTTGGATGAGCAGTTCTTC.

This chain uses TRBV5-4 with TRBJ2-6; TRBD1 aligns across 8 bases. Germline CDR1 is SGHNT and CDR2 is YYREEE (reference sequence). The length of the CDR3 is 17 residues. J was trimmed by 1 base and V by 4 bases; bases with no gene match: 7. CDR3 in DNA: TGTGCCAGCAGCCTCGGGACAGGAGTTTCTGGGGCCAACGTCCTGACTTTC. It encodes CASSLGTGVSGANVLTF.

This clone was observed once. V and J are TRBV27 and TRBJ1-6; D is possibly TRBD1 (5 bases). Between the trimmed V and J ends, which lost 6 bases and 7 bases, there was a span of 16 bases. The germline gives CDR1 MNHEY, CDR2 SMNVEV (reference sequence). The CDR3 extends over 15 amino acids. The CDR3 protein is CASRVSQGNNSPLHF. CDR3 nucleotide sequence: TGTGCCAGCAGGGTCAGTCAGGGAAACAATTCACCCCTCCACTTT.

This clone appeared once. The rearrangement uses TRBV6-5 and TRBJ2-7, with D perhaps given as TRBD1 or TRBD2 (6 bases each). This CDR3 region has 12 residues. V was clipped by 2 bases and J by 7 bases, with 9 bases between them. Per germline, CDR1 MNHEY and CDR2 SVGAGI. The CDR3 sequence is CASSYGGREQYF. The CDR3 DNA is TGTGCCAGCAGTTACGGGGGGCGTGAGCAGTACTTC.

This rearrangement joins TRBV7-8 to TRBJ1-5; D gene uncertain. Germline CDR1 SGHVS, CDR2 FQNEAQ. The CDR3 loop spans 15 amino acids. Between the trimmed V and J ends, which lost 1 base and 1 base, there was a span of 8 bases. CDR3 nucleotides: TGTGCCAGCAGCTTAGACGGAGAGAGCAATCAGCCCCAGCATTTT. It translates to CASSLDGESNQPQHF. Complete variable domain (other parts from reference TRBV7-8 and TRBJ1-5): GAGVSQSPRYKVAKRGQDVALRCDPISGHVSLFWYQQALGQGPEFLTYFQNEAQLDKSGLPSDRFFAERPEGSVSTLKIQRTQQEDSAVYLCASSLDGESNQPQHFGDGTRLSIL.

The rearrangement uses TRBV19 and TRBJ1-1; no clear D gene. Germline V gene sequence: CDR1 LNHDA, CDR2 SQIVND (reference sequence). The V end was cut by 11 bases, the J end by 7 bases, with 23 bases between. The CDR3 covers 14 residues. The DNA for the CDR3 is TGTGCCGTGGCTTTTGTTGGGGTCGGCGTTGAAGCTTTCTTT. It specifies CAVAFVGVGVEAFF.

The V gene is TRBV7-6, the J gene TRBJ2-7, with a weak D call TRBD1 (6 bases). From germline, CDR1 is SGHVS and CDR2 FNYEAQ. The CDR3 length is 15 residues. V was cut by 4 bases and J by 9 bases, with 22 bases left in between. The CDR3 protein is CASSSSGTSSSRQYF. The CDR3 nucleotides are TGTGCCAGCAGCTCCTCCGGGACATCCTCTAGTAGGCAGTACTTC.

The chain carries TRBV6-5 and TRBJ1-1; D gene ambiguous. Trimming cost V 0 bases and J 5 bases, with 7 bases left between them. The CDR3 contains 13 residues. Per the germline V gene, CDR1 is MNHEY and CDR2 is SVGAGI. CDR3 sequence: CASSYSGHTEAFF. The CDR3 DNA reads as TGTGCCAGCAGTTACTCGGGCCATACTGAAGCTTTCTTT.

The chain recombines TRBV5-4 with TRBJ1-1; D gene ambiguous. There are 15 residues in the CDR3. V was trimmed by 4 bases and J by 0 bases, leaving 13 bases between them. Per germline, CDR1 SGHNT and CDR2 YYREEE (reference sequence). The CDR3 protein is CASSAMGALNTEAFF. CDR3 coding DNA: TGTGCCAGCAGCGCCATGGGCGCCCTGAACACTGAAGCTTTCTTT.

Comment on this clone: This sample also contains other DNA sequences that code for the same CDR3. The chain combines TRBV6-1 with TRBJ1-1; a weak D match, TRBD1 (5 bases). CDR3 length: 13 amino acids. CDR1 and CDR2 from the germline V gene are MNHNS and SASEGT. V gave up 6 bases and J gave up 1 base, with 9 bases separating them. This chain's CDR3 is CASSGDRNTEAFF. CDR3 in DNA: TGTGCCAGCAGCGGCGACAGGAACACTGAAGCTTTCTTT.